This entry lists 26 T cell receptor beta chains sequenced from one sample in a study of breast tumors, draining lymph nodes, adjacent tissues. Samples came from axillary lymph nodes draining the breast cancer. Each CDR3 protein gets one entry after TCRdb re-called the multiplex PCR reads with MiXCR. This sample yields 150,000 to 200,000 distinct CDR3 sequences, of which around a third are seen a single time; more than 3.5% belongs to the top ten. Sample: axillary lymph node tissue. These receptors were obtained from a female donor with breast cancer. Some clones in this sample may be carry-over from other donors' samples.

This clonotype was counted a few times. The missing conserved phenylalanine or tryptophan at the end of this CDR3 makes a read error likely. The chain couples TRBV5-1 to TRBJ1-1; 9 positions agree with TRBD1. Germline V gene lookup returns CDR1 SGHRS and CDR2 YFSETQ. The CDR3 consists of 18 residues. V gave up 2 bases and J gave up 0 bases; unmatched junction bases: 11. CDR3 nucleotides: TGCGCCAGCAGCTTAGGACAGGGGAGGACAACCGTGAACACTGAAGCTTTCTCT. Translating it yields CASSLGQGRTTVNTEAFS.

Here the CDR3 DNA reads TGTGCCAGCAGTTTAGGGACTCTGGAAAAACTGTTTTTT. Its translation: CASSLGTLEKLFF. The chain has TRBV28 and TRBJ1-4; D possibly corresponds to TRBD1 (5 bases). CDR3 size: 13 residues. Between the trimmed V and J ends, which lost 2 bases and 8 bases, there was a span of 9 bases. The germline V gene encodes CDR1 MDHEN and CDR2 SYDVKM.

This clonotype was found many times. The rearrangement links TRBV5-8 to TRBJ1-2; D may be TRBD1 (5 bases). CDR1 and CDR2 (germline): SGHTS, YDEGEE. The CDR3 length is 13 residues. Trimming took 0 bases from V and 4 from J, leaving 7 bases between them. The CDR3 is CASSLADSYGYTF. DNA for the CDR3: TGTGCCAGCAGCTTGGCCGACAGCTATGGCTACACCTTC.

This chain links TRBV20-1 with TRBJ2-5, with a weak D call TRBD1 (6 bases). CDR1 is DFQATT, CDR2 SNEGSKA, per germline (reference sequence). The CDR3 has 17 residues. V lost 0 bases to trimming and J lost 5 bases, with 22 bases between them. CDR3 region: CSARDLTGYSPGETQYF. The CDR3 nucleotides read TGCAGTGCTAGAGATTTAACAGGGTACTCCCCGGGGGAGACCCAGTACTTC.

With respect to this clonotype: The final CDR3 position lacks the conserved phenylalanine or tryptophan, pointing to a likely read error. CDR3 bases: TGTGCCAGCAGCGTAGGACTAGCATGGTCCGGGGAGCTGTTTATT. The encoded protein is CASSVGLAWSGELFI. The rearrangement uses TRBV9 and TRBJ2-2, with 7 nucleotides matching TRBD2. The CDR3 runs 15 residues. CDR1 SGDLS and CDR2 YYNGEE come from the germline V gene. Unmatched junction bases numbered 5, after V lost 0 bases and J lost 6 bases.

The table lists this clonotype with a few counts. This may be a read error: a much more frequent sequence differs by one nucleotide. The V and J genes are TRBV20-1 and TRBJ2-4; D possibly corresponds to TRBD2 (6 bases). The CDR3 loop spans 13 amino acids. In germline, CDR1 is DFQATT, CDR2 SNEGSKA (reference sequence). The CDR3 DNA sequence: TGCAGTGCTCGGGAGCTAGCCAAAAACACTCAGTACTTC. It translates to CSARELAKNTQYF.

This clonotype was found many times. As DNA, the CDR3 is TGTGCCACCCACCGCCCGGGGGCGGATCAGCCCCAGCATTTT. Encoded protein: CATHRPGADQPQHF. The V and J genes are TRBV6-5 and TRBJ1-5; tentatively, D is TRBD1 (6 bases). The CDR3 is made up of 14 amino acids. The germline gives CDR1 MNHEY, CDR2 SVGAGI. Trimming removed 10 bases from V and 5 bases from J, with 18 bases in between.

This clonotype was observed at least ten times. The rearrangement joins TRBV19 to TRBJ1-2, with D unresolved. The germline gives CDR1 LNHDA, CDR2 SQIVND (reference sequence). Trimming stripped 6 bases from V and 5 bases from J, with 10 bases between. The CDR3 has 12 amino acids. The CDR3 spells CASSAQVYGYTF. Written as DNA, the CDR3 is TGTGCCAGTAGCGCGCAGGTTTATGGCTACACCTTC.

This clonotype was seen ten or more times. V gene TRBV7-9 combines with J gene TRBJ1-2; D not certain. V lost 4 bases, J lost 1 base, and 7 bases lay in between. The CDR3 extends over 13 amino acids. The germline V gene encodes CDR1 SEHNR and CDR2 FQNEAQ (reference sequence). The CDR3: CASSYVVNYGYTF. The CDR3 DNA reads TGTGCCAGCAGCTACGTGGTTAACTATGGCTACACCTTC.

The sample holds a few counts of this clonotype. The chain is built from TRBV6-6 and TRBJ1-4; D is ambiguous. V was clipped by 4 bases and J by 8 bases, with 17 bases between them. This CDR3 region has 15 residues. The germline V gene encodes CDR1 MNHNY and CDR2 SVGAGI (reference sequence). CDR3 in DNA: TGTGCCAGCAGTTCCGACCCCCTCTTTAGGGAAAAACTGTTTTTT. This codes for CASSSDPLFREKLFF.

This clonotype was counted at least ten times. The gene calls are TRBV25-1 and TRBJ2-7; no definite D call. This CDR3 has 11 residues. Trimming removed 8 bases from V and 3 bases from J, with 8 bases in between. Germline V CDR1 and CDR2: MGHDK, SYGVNS. In DNA, the CDR3 is TGTGCCAGCGCAAACGTCTACGAGCAGTACTTC. It codes for CASANVYEQYF.

Only a few counts were recorded for this clonotype. V and J are TRBV27 and TRBJ2-7, with D perhaps matching TRBD2 (6 bases). The ends were cut back, 6 bases at V and 1 base at J, with 13 bases in the middle. CDR3 length equals 14 residues. Germline lookup yields CDR1 MNHEY and CDR2 SMNVEV (reference sequence). The CDR3 here is CASSSTRGSYEQYF. CDR3 bases: TGTGCCAGCAGCAGCACCCGGGGGTCCTACGAGCAGTACTTC.

The V call is TRBV19, the J call TRBJ1-2; D is undetermined. CDR3 length: 14 residues. Looked up from germline, CDR1 is LNHDA and CDR2 is SQIVND (reference sequence). V was cut by 3 bases and J by 12 bases, with 20 bases left in between. CDR3 in DNA: TGTGCCAGTAGTATTCCCCACGGGAGCTCTGGAAACACCTTC. This encodes CASSIPHGSSGNTF. Full variable domain (remainder filled in from reference TRBV19 and TRBJ1-2): DGGITQSPKYLFRKEGQNVTLSCEQNLNHDAMYWYRQDPGQGLRLIYYSQIVNDFQKGDIAEGYSVSREKKESFPLTVTSAQKNPTAFYLCASSIPHGSSGNTFGSGTRLTVV.

The V gene is TRBV7-3, the J gene TRBJ2-7; TRBD2 matches at 11 bases. Unmatched junction bases numbered 6, after V lost 6 bases and J lost 5 bases. CDR1 is SGHTA, CDR2 FQGTGA, per germline. This CDR3 has 14 amino acids. For the CDR3, the DNA is TGTGCCAGCAGACTTAGCGGGGGGGCGGACGAGCAGTACTTC. Encoded protein: CASRLSGGADEQYF.

This clonotype has ten or more counts. V gene TRBV2 combines with J gene TRBJ2-7; D is uncertain. The germline CDR1 and CDR2 sequences are SNHLY and FYNNEI. Trimming took off 7 bases at V and 6 bases at J, with 7 bases between the two ends. This CDR3 has 10 residues. In nucleotides, the CDR3 is TGTGCCAGCATAACGAGCGAGCAGTACTTC. This sequence encodes CASITSEQYF. Supplemented by reference TRBV2 and TRBJ2-7, the full variable domain reads EPEVTQTPSHQVTQMGQEVILRCVPISNHLYFYWYRQILGQKVEFLVSFYNNEISEKSEIFDDQFSVERPDGSNFTLKIRSTKLEDSAMYFCASITSEQYFGPGTRLTVT.

The rearrangement joins TRBV6-9 to TRBJ2-5; D might be TRBD1 or TRBD2, each matching 5 bases. Per the germline V gene, CDR1 is MNHGY and CDR2 is SVAAGI. The CDR3 covers 15 residues. The germline V and J ends were trimmed by 6 bases and 10 bases, with 24 bases remaining between them. The chain's CDR3 is CASSRVNEGRRNQYF. The CDR3 DNA follows: TGTGCCAGCAGCAGGGTTAATGAGGGTCGACGGAACCAGTACTTC.

Ten or more counts support this clonotype. The V and J genes are TRBV30 and TRBJ2-7, with D perhaps matching TRBD1 (5 bases). Germline CDR1 GTSNPN, CDR2 SVGIG (reference sequence). CDR3 length equals 12 residues. The germline V and J ends were trimmed by 1 base and 1 base, with 5 bases remaining between them. CDR3 loop: CAWSAGSYEQYF. The CDR3 region has the DNA TGTGCCTGGAGTGCAGGGTCCTACGAGCAGTACTTC.

As to this clonotype: A much larger clone lies one base from this, so it may be a read error. The rearrangement links TRBV6-2 or TRBV6-3 to TRBJ2-1, with TRBD1 matching over 9 bases. The CDR3 is made up of 15 amino acids. CDR1 and CDR2 from the germline V gene are MNHEY and SVGEGT. V lost 5 bases and J lost 8; bases outside the gene matches: 10. The CDR3 loop reads CASSHWGTGSDEQFF. The CDR3 DNA reads TGTGCCAGCAGTCACTGGGGGACAGGGAGCGATGAGCAGTTCTTC.

Points on this clonotype: Since a much larger clone is just one base distant, this may be a read error. This rearrangement joins TRBV5-6 to TRBJ2-1; D might be TRBD1 (6 bases). In germline, CDR1 is SGHDT, CDR2 YYEEEE. The CDR3 has 15 residues. The CDR3 coding sequence is TGTGCCAGCAGCTTGATACAGGGCTGGGGCAATGGGCAGTTCTTC. Translating gives CASSLIQGWGNGQFF.

This clonotype was seen at least ten times. The J gene is TRBJ1-5, the V gene TRBV4-1, with D possibly matching TRBD1 (6 bases). This CDR3 contains 16 residues. Deletions cut 2 bases from V and 2 bases from J, with 13 bases between. The germline CDR1 and CDR2 sequences are MGHRA and YSYEKL. For the CDR3, the DNA is TGCGCCAGCAGCCAAAGGGGGGCTGGGGGCAATCAGCCCCAGCATTTT. Translation gives CASSQRGAGGNQPQHF.

This clonotype came up a few times. This clone may be a read error of a much larger clone one base away. The chain links TRBV20-1 to TRBJ1-4; 7 nucleotides match TRBD1. After removal of 0 bases from V and 3 bases from J, the junction contained 19 bases not matched to a gene. Germline loops: CDR1 DFQATT, CDR2 SNEGSKA (reference sequence). The CDR3 consists of 20 residues. The CDR3 here is CSARDPRGAAGDSANEKLFF. CDR3 coding DNA: TGCAGTGCTAGAGATCCCAGGGGGGCAGCAGGGGATTCAGCTAATGAAAAACTGTTTTTT.

As for this clonotype: An end of the junction does not agree with germline; a read error may underlie this. This chain joins TRBV9 and TRBJ1-5; possible D gene TRBD1, 5 bases. There are 19 residues in the CDR3. Germline V gives CDR1 SGDLS, CDR2 YYNGEE. The CDR3 is CASSPPIPSSGDYNEPQHF. Written as DNA, the CDR3 is TGTGCCAGCAGCCCACCAATCCCATCTAGCGGGGACTACAATGAGCCCCAGCATTTT.

For this clonotype: This may arise from a read error, as a much more abundant clone is one base away. V gene TRBV28 combines with J gene TRBJ1-2; 8 nucleotides match TRBD1. The germline V gene encodes CDR1 MDHEN and CDR2 SYDVKM. V shed 8 bases, J shed 14 bases, and the junction held 13 bases outside the gene matches. This CDR3 has 12 residues. CDR3 in DNA: TGTGCCAGCGGCCTTGGGACAGGTGACTCTACCTTC. This translates into CASGLGTGDSTF.

The rearrangement links TRBV20-1 to TRBJ2-5; 9 bases line up with TRBD1. V gave up 6 bases and J gave up 4 bases; unmatched junction bases: 12. CDR1 DFQATT and CDR2 SNEGSKA come from the germline V gene (reference sequence). This CDR3 spans 15 amino acids. The CDR3 nucleotides are TGCAGTGCGGGTCCGGACAGGGGTGGTTCAGAGACCCAGTACTTC. This gives the protein CSAGPDRGGSETQYF.

On this clonotype: Because the CDR3's place on the DNA is in doubt, the DNA is left out and the CDR3 is given as listed by TCRdb. This rearrangement joins TRBV20-1 to TRBJ2-2; the DNA was not used to check the table's D call, TRBD2. The CDR3 length is 24 residues, termini included. Germline CDR1 is DFQATT and CDR2 is SNEGSKA (reference sequence). CDR3 in amino acids: CSARTIGLASYEQYFGPGTGELFF.

This clonotype appeared many times. The rearrangement links TRBV7-3 to TRBJ2-1, with D possibly matching TRBD1 (6 bases). CDR3 size: 14 residues. V was shortened by 5 bases and J by 10 bases, with 18 bases between the two germline ends. CDR1 is SGHTA, CDR2 FQGTGA, per germline. This chain's CDR3 is CASSRYGQSGEQFF. The CDR3 region has the DNA TGTGCCAGCAGCCGGTATGGACAGTCAGGGGAGCAGTTCTTC. Looking up the rest from reference TRBV7-3 and TRBJ2-1 gives the full variable domain: GAGVSQTPSNKVTEKGKYVELRCDPISGHTALYWYRQSLGQGPEFLIYFQGTGAADDSGLPNDRFFAVRPEGSVSTLKIQRTERGDSAVYLCASSRYGQSGEQFFGPGTRLTVL.